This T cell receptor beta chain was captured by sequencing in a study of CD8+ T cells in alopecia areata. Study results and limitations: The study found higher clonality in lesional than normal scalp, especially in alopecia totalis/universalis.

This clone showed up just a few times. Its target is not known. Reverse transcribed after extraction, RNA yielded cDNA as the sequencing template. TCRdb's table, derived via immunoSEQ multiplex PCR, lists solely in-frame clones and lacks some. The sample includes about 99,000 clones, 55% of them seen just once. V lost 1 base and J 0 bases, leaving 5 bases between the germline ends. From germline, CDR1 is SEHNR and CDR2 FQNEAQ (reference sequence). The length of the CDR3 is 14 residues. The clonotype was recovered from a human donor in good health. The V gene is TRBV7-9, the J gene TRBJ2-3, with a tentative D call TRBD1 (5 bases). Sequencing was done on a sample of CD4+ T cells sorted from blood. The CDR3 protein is CASSLGQSTDTQYF. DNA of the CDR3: TGTGCCAGCAGCTTAGGACAGAGCACAGATACGCAGTATTTT.